Given below is one T cell receptor beta chain in context. Germline V CDR1 and CDR2: SEHNR, FQNEAQ (reference sequence). The CDR3 extends over 14 amino acids. V lost 8 bases to trimming and J lost 7 bases; unmatched junction nucleotides: 13. The data are from a study of blood T cell repertoires in COVID-19. Overall study: Acute and convalescent COVID-19 specimens originated in the United States, Italy and Spain. The cDNA or gDNA used as material had been derived from T cells, B-cell-depleted T cells, or PBMCs.

In the original workflow: Amplification from reference gene primers served as the basis for estimated nucleated cell counts. Profiling relied on immunoSEQ multiplex PCR, and the TCRdb table lists in-frame clones only, not all of them. The DNA was the basis for D and trimming; V, J and clone size are from that table. The data show under 350,000 clones, 70% to 90% seen once. The sequenced sample consisted of peripheral blood. The chain links TRBV7-9 to TRBJ1-1, with 7 bases that match TRBD1. The source is a man aged 65 to 79 with acute or convalescent COVID-19. The CDR3 DNA sequence: TGTGCCAGCGCCTTAACCGACAGGGCTGGTGAAGCTTTCTTT. The encoded protein is CASALTDRAGEAFF. Using reference TRBV7-9 and TRBJ1-1 for the parts outside the CDR3, the full variable domain is DTGVSQNPRHKITKRGQNVTFRCDPISEHNRLYWYRQTLGQGPEFLTYFQNEAQLEKSRLLSDRFSAERPKGSFSTLEIQRTEQGDSAMYLCASALTDRAGEAFFGQGTRLTVV.